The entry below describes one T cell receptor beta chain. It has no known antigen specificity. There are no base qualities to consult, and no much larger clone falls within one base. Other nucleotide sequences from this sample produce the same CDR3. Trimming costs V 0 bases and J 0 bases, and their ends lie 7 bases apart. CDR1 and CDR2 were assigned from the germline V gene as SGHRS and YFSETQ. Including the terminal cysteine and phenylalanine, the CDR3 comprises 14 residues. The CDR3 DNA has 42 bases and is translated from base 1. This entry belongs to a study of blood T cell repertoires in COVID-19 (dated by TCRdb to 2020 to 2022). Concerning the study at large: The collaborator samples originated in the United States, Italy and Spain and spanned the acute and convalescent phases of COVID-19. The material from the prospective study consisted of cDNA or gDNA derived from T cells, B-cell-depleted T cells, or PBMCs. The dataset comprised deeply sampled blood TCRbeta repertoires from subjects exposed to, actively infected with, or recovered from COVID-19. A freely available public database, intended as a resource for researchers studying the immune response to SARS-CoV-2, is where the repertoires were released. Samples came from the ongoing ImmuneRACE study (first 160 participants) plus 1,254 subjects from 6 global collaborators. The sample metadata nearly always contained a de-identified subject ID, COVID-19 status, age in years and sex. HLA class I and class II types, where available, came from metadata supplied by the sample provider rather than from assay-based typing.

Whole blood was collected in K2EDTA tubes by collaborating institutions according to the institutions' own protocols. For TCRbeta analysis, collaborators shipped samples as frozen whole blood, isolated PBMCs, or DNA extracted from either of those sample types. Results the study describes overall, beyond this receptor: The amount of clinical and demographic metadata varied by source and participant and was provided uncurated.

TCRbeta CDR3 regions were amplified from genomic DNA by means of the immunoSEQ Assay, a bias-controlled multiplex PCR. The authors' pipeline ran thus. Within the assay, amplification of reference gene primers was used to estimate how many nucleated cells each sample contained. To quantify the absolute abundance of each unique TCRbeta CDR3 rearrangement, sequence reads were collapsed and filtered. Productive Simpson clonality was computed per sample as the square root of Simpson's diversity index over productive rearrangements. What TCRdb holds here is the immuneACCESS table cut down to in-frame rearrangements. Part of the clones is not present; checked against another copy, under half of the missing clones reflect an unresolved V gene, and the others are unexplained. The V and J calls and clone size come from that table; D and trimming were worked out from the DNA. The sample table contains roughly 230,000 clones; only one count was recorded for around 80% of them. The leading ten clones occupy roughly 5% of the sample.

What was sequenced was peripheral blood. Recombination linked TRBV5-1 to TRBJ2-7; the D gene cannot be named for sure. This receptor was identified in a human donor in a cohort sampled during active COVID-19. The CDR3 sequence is CASSLVLSSYEQYF. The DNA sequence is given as TGCGCCAGCAGCTTGGTCCTAAGCTCCTACGAGCAGTACTTC.